At least ten counts were recorded for the clone carrying this T cell receptor (beta chain). What it binds is not known. RNA transcripts gave rise to amplified TCR beta CDR3 regions. A first-round RT-PCR of the TCR CDR3 used the HTBI primer set. TCRdb itself ran the multiplex PCR reads through MiXCR, one entry per CDR3 protein. The table records hundreds of thousands of distinct CDR3 sequences, roughly 14% of them present only once. Patients were excluded for uncontrolled infection, other autoimmune disease, pregnancy or lactation. These data originate in a study of T cells in Graves' hyperthyroidism and ophthalmopathy. Study-level findings and limits: Patients with ophthalmopathy were separated from those with stable hyperthyroidism by a 13 V-J model. Within blood appeared most thyroid clonotypes that had expanded above 0.001.

Germline-derived CDR1 and CDR2 are ENHRY and SYGVKD. V gave up 7 bases and J gave up 2 bases; unmatched junction bases: 7. The CDR3 is 14 residues long. Sequencing was performed on blood. The gene calls are TRBV10-3 and TRBJ1-2; 7 nucleotides agree with TRBD1. The sequence was obtained from a woman aged 40 to 49 with Graves' ophthalmopathy. As DNA, the CDR3 is TGTGCCATCAACCGACAGGGTCTAAACTATGGCTACACCTTC. Its protein is CAINRQGLNYGYTF.